This T cell receptor beta chain was sequenced in a study of blood T cells in healthy people across ages (dated by TCRdb to between 2015 and 2017). Context from the whole study: In model experiments, template switching captured about one uniquely barcoded TCR beta cDNA molecule for every two T cells. To track age-related changes in TCR beta repertoire diversity, the study relied on deep sequencing normalized with unique cDNA molecular identifiers. Using the same blood draw, the study looked at two additional independent replicas of 1 million unique cDNA reads for two donors, one aged 18 to 29 and the other aged 80 or older. The donors were split into four age groups: young (average roughly 15 years), middle-aged (roughly 39), aged (roughly 60) and long-lived (approximately 80).

What the work shows at the level of the full study, not this receptor alone: Because donor CMV infection status was unknown, age-related changes in expanded clonotypes were potentially confounded. The long-lived group showed more naive CD4+ T cells, fewer expanded clones and increased TCR diversity than the aged group, suggesting age selection. As age increased, observed TCR beta diversity per million T cells dropped in a roughly linear way, and a significant reduction was already evident by age about 40. A strong correlation was found between observed TCR beta diversity and the percentage of naive T cells measured by flow cytometry. Bulk unsorted PBMC profiling prevented conclusive comparison of naive and antigen-experienced compartments. Estimates of total diversity based on one million sequenced T cells were regarded as lower bounds and as underestimates.

Library preparation was by 5' RACE. The reads were generated on an Illumina HiSeq 2500. A second roughly 6 to 12 cycle PCR used a sample-barcoded 5' primer and a J-beta primer mix. A template-switch 5' adaptor carrying 12 random nucleotides introduced a unique molecular identifier onto each TCR beta cDNA molecule. Each sample yielded at least 2.5 million CDR3-containing paired-end reads. First-strand cDNA synthesis was performed from all RNA using the Mint cDNA synthesis kit, with priming by a TRBC-specific oligonucleotide. After uracil-DNA glycosylase treatment, a first 18-cycle PCR used universal primers M1SS and BC2_uni_R on all cDNA. The authors' analysis ran thus. Normalization of each sample was performed by random selection of 1 million high-quality reads, each carrying a distinct molecular identifier. Reads with shared molecular identifiers were discarded instead of being binned into consensus sequences. MiTCR, with a Q25 quality threshold and the strictest error-elimination algorithm, was used for CDR3 identification, clonotype clustering and error correction. A nonparametric unseen species model with Euler transformation was used to estimate lower-bound total TCR beta diversity. TCRdb applied fastp at Q25 and MiXCR to the public reads, then kept only in-frame beta chains. A single entry per CDR3 protein holds the most common genes and DNA from its merged rows. In this record, the V and J calls reflect TCRdb's handling and not the investigators' own analysis. This sample lists about 1 million distinct CDR3 sequences; under 30% were detected once. Around 0.7% of the sample is taken by the ten largest.

In regard to this clonotype: Its antigen is currently not known. Base qualities were left out, and no much larger clone turns up one base away.

The approximately 40 donors, aged about 6 to 95 years, were systemically healthy Caucasian individuals from Russia. Each donor gave ten milliliters of peripheral blood, collected into EDTA-treated Vacutainer tubes. PBMCs were isolated by Ficoll-Paque density-gradient centrifugation, with at least 7 million obtained per sample. Trizol reagent was used to extract total RNA from PBMCs, with at least 6 micrograms per sample. For every donor, an aliquot of PBMCs went through flow cytometry to measure the percentages of naive CD45RAhigh/CD27high T cells. Spanning cysteine to phenylalanine, the CDR3 consists of 14 amino acids. Kept here is only the CDR3 DNA, which spans 42 bases and is read in frame from base 1. From a lookup of the germline V gene, CDR1 and CDR2 are SGHTA and FQGNSA. V and J are trimmed by 3 bases and 2 bases, and the gene matches miss 3 bases of the junction. This same sample was also taken into another study, of T cells of mothers and their children. Looking at the second paper: Donors were nine systemically healthy Caucasian individuals: three mothers and their six children. cDNA synthesis used all of the extracted RNA, with approximately 1.4 ug of RNA in each 15 ul reaction. In the second PCR, the M1S primer introduced both the sample barcodes and 2-4 random nucleotides. Each mother yielded over 9 million TCR beta CDR3 reads and each child 2.5 million to 3.5 million reads. Thymic selection shapes the output of TCR recombination in a similar way in related and unrelated pairs, and inherited differences have a minor effect. Normalized repertoire overlap was always found to be slightly, but never significantly, higher in related mother-child pairs than in unrelated mother-child pairs. No persistent microchimeric T cell clones were detected, at a sensitivity of roughly 96 clones per million clonotypes. To look for features that set related mother-child pairs apart from unrelated individuals, the researchers ran deep NGS to compare the TCR beta repertoires of mothers and children. On average, the children were about 10 +/- 4 years old, while the mothers were about 40 +/- 4 years old. After adapter ligation was performed with NEBNext reagents, the libraries were sequenced on an Illumina HiSeq 2000 with 100+100 nt paired-end reads. To avoid cross-contamination, the mother libraries and the child libraries were prepared a month apart and sequenced in separate runs. Between roughly 500,000 and 2,300,000 distinct TCR beta clonotypes were identified per donor. Naive TCR beta clonotypes were estimated from low-frequency clonotypes matched to each donor's FACS-determined naive share, without sorting.

The sequence was obtained from a girl aged 2-9 years in good health. The material sequenced was blood. The chain is encoded by TRBV7-2 joined to TRBJ2-7; 8 bases in the junction line up with TRBD2. The DNA is as follows: TGTGCCAGCAGCTTGGGACTAGAAGCCTACGAGCAGTACTTC. Translated, it reads CASSLGLEAYEQYF.